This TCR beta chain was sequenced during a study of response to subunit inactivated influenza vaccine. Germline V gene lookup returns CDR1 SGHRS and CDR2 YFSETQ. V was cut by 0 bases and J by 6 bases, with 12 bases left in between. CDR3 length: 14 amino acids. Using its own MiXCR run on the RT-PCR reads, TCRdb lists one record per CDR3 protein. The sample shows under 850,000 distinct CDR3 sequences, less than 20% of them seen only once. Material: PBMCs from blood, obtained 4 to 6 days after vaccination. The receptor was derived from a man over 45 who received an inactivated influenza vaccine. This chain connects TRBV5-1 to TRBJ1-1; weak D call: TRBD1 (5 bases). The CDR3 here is CASSLAGRGSEAFF. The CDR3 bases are TGCGCCAGCAGCTTGGCAGGGCGGGGGTCTGAAGCTTTCTTT.